This is a list of T cell receptor beta chains from one sample in a study of beta chain features in type 1 diabetes. Clones were read by immunoSEQ multiplex PCR, and TCRdb kept only the in-frame ones, dropping some. Of 200,000 to 300,000 clones in the sample, about 11% were seen once. Specimen: naive CD4+ T cells from blood. These receptors originate from a man aged 30-40 years with type 1 diabetes. CDR3s include the opening cysteine and the closing phenylalanine or tryptophan. The D gene is left open where the match is weak. Clone size, where shown, is once, few, many, or a class for clones that have expanded.

D gene: NA
V gene: TRBV19
J gene: TRBJ2-7
clone size: few
CDR3 DNA: TGTGCCAGTAGTAGCCGCACAACCTACGAGCAGTACTTC
CDR3 protein: CASSSRTTYEQYF

D gene: TRBD1
V gene: TRBV12-5
J gene: TRBJ2-1
clone size: NA
CDR3 DNA: TGTGCTAGTGGTCCCGGACAGGGACTCAATGAGCAGTTCTTC
CDR3 protein: CASGPGQGLNEQFF

D gene: NA
V gene: TRBV5-1
J gene: TRBJ1-6
clone size: NA
CDR3 DNA: TGCGCCAGCAGCTGGGAACGCAGGGCGTTACATTCACCCCTCCACTTT
CDR3 protein: CASSWERRALHSPLHF

D gene: NA
V gene: TRBV19
J gene: TRBJ1-4
clone size: NA
CDR3 DNA: TGTGCCAGTAGCCTACAGACAACTAATGAAAAACTGTTTTTT
CDR3 protein: CASSLQTTNEKLFF

D gene: TRBD1
V gene: TRBV7-3
J gene: TRBJ1-2
clone size: NA
CDR3 DNA: TGTGCCAGCAGATCCGGGACAGAAGGTGGCTACACCTTC
CDR3 protein: CASRSGTEGGYTF

D gene: TRBD2
V gene: TRBV9
J gene: TRBJ2-5
clone size: few
CDR3 DNA: TGTGCCAGCAGCACTGGCGGGACTAGCGGGGGGGCAGCAGAGACCCAGTACTTC
CDR3 protein: CASSTGGTSGGAAETQYF

D gene: NA
V gene: TRBV29-1
J gene: TRBJ1-5
clone size: NA
CDR3 DNA: TGCAGCGTTAGAGTGAACGGTTTCGGCAATCAGCCCCAGCATTTT
CDR3 protein: CSVRVNGFGNQPQHF

D gene: NA
V gene: TRBV20-1
J gene: TRBJ1-2
clone size: NA
CDR3 DNA: TGCAGTGCATTCGGGGGATATGGCTACACCTTC
CDR3 protein: CSAFGGYGYTF

D gene: TRBD1
V gene: TRBV29-1
J gene: TRBJ1-1
clone size: NA
CDR3 DNA: TGCAGCGCAGGGGGACGCTTGAACACTGAAGCTTTCTTT
CDR3 protein: CSAGGRLNTEAFF

D gene: TRBD2
V gene: TRBV5-1
J gene: TRBJ2-7
clone size: few
CDR3 DNA: TGCGCCAGCAGCCCCAGCGGGGGACGATACGAGCAGTACTTC
CDR3 protein: CASSPSGGRYEQYF

D gene: NA
V gene: TRBV4-3
J gene: TRBJ2-2
clone size: NA
CDR3 DNA: TGCGCCAGCAGCCAAGATCAGGACATTAACACCGGGGAGCTGTTTTTT
CDR3 protein: CASSQDQDINTGELFF

D gene: NA
V gene: TRBV5-4
J gene: TRBJ2-3
clone size: few
CDR3 DNA: TGTGCCAGCAGCCTAGGACACACAGATACGCAGTATTTT
CDR3 protein: CASSLGHTDTQYF

D gene: TRBD2
V gene: TRBV7-9
J gene: TRBJ2-5
clone size: NA
CDR3 DNA: TGTGCCAGCAGCGAGAGGAAGCGGGGGCCCCAAGAGACCCAGTACTTC
CDR3 protein: CASSERKRGPQETQYF

D gene: NA
V gene: TRBV30
J gene: TRBJ1-6
clone size: NA
CDR3 DNA: TGTGCCTGGAGTGGCGGGAGCTCCTATAATTCACCCCTCCACTTT
CDR3 protein: CAWSGGSSYNSPLHF

D gene: NA
V gene: TRBV7-2
J gene: TRBJ2-5
clone size: NA
CDR3 DNA: TGTGCCAGCAGCCTGCGGCTAGCGCAAGAGACCCAGTACTTC
CDR3 protein: CASSLRLAQETQYF

D gene: TRBD1
V gene: TRBV18
J gene: TRBJ2-3
clone size: NA
CDR3 DNA: TGTGCCAGCTCGGTGGGACAGGGAAGCACAGATACGCAGTATTTT
CDR3 protein: CASSVGQGSTDTQYF

D gene: NA
V gene: TRBV5-1
J gene: TRBJ2-5
clone size: NA
CDR3 DNA: TGCGCCAGCAGCTTGTCGGTTATTACCTATGAAGAGACCCAGTACTTC
CDR3 protein: CASSLSVITYEETQYF

D gene: NA
V gene: TRBV18
J gene: TRBJ1-1
clone size: few
CDR3 DNA: TGTGCCAGCTCACAGAACAGGGACACTGAAGCTTTCTTT
CDR3 protein: CASSQNRDTEAFF

D gene: NA
V gene: TRBV5-1
J gene: TRBJ2-7
clone size: few
CDR3 DNA: TGCGCCAGCAGCTTAGGTTCAACAGGGACCTACTACGAGCAGTACTTC
CDR3 protein: CASSLGSTGTYYEQYF

D gene: NA
V gene: TRBV4-1
J gene: TRBJ1-2
clone size: NA
CDR3 DNA: TGCGCCAGCAGCCCCCAGGGGTTGGGTGGCTACACCTTC
CDR3 protein: CASSPQGLGGYTF

D gene: NA
V gene: TRBV5-4
J gene: TRBJ1-2
clone size: few
CDR3 DNA: TGTGCCAGCACCCCCGCAGGCAACAACTATGGCTACACCTTC
CDR3 protein: CASTPAGNNYGYTF

D gene: TRBD1
V gene: TRBV5-1
J gene: TRBJ2-1
clone size: few
CDR3 DNA: TGCGCCAGCAGCTTGGGCACAGGGGGAGGTGAGCAGTTCTTC
CDR3 protein: CASSLGTGGGEQFF

D gene: TRBD1
V gene: TRBV6-4
J gene: TRBJ2-2
clone size: NA
CDR3 DNA: TGTGCCAGCAGTCCGGACAGGGCGAGCACCGGGGAGCTGTTTTTT
CDR3 protein: CASSPDRASTGELFF

D gene: TRBD2
V gene: TRBV7-9
J gene: TRBJ2-1
clone size: few
CDR3 DNA: TGTGCCAGCAGCTTCCCTAGCGGTGGTATAGAGCAGTTCTTC
CDR3 protein: CASSFPSGGIEQFF

D gene: NA
V gene: TRBV4-3
J gene: TRBJ1-4
clone size: few
CDR3 DNA: TGCGCCAGCAGCCAAGATGGTCACAGGGCCGCTGAAAAACTGTTTTTT
CDR3 protein: CASSQDGHRAAEKLFF

D gene: NA
V gene: TRBV6-6
J gene: TRBJ1-1
clone size: NA
CDR3 DNA: TGTGCCAGCAGTTACCACTTCGGGAACACTGAAGCTTTCTTT
CDR3 protein: CASSYHFGNTEAFF

D gene: NA
V gene: TRBV2
J gene: TRBJ1-6
clone size: few
CDR3 DNA: TGTGCCAGCAGCCTCGAGGGAATTCCAAGTTCACCCCTCCACTTT
CDR3 protein: CASSLEGIPSSPLHF

D gene: TRBD1
V gene: TRBV2
J gene: TRBJ2-3
clone size: NA
CDR3 DNA: TGTGCCAGCAGTCCGGACAGGGGTGGAGATACGCAGTATTTT
CDR3 protein: CASSPDRGGDTQYF

D gene: TRBD1
V gene: TRBV2
J gene: TRBJ2-7
clone size: NA
CDR3 DNA: TGTGCCAGCAAGACAGGGGGTTCCTACGAGCAGTACTTC
CDR3 protein: CASKTGGSYEQYF

D gene: NA
V gene: TRBV11-2
J gene: TRBJ2-1
clone size: few
CDR3 DNA: TGTGCCAGCAGACCCCCCGGGACACGAGATTACAATGAGCAGTTCTTC
CDR3 protein: CASRPPGTRDYNEQFF

D gene: TRBD2
V gene: TRBV7-6
J gene: TRBJ2-5
clone size: NA
CDR3 DNA: TGTGCCAGCAGCTTAGGCGGGGGTGGGTACGGAGAGACCCAGTACTTC
CDR3 protein: CASSLGGGGYGETQYF

D gene: TRBD1
V gene: TRBV29-1
J gene: TRBJ1-2
clone size: NA
CDR3 DNA: TGCAGCGTTGAAGGGACAGGGGGTTATGGCTACACCTTC
CDR3 protein: CSVEGTGGYGYTF

D gene: NA
V gene: TRBV4-1
J gene: TRBJ2-3
clone size: few
CDR3 DNA: TGCGCCAGCAGCCCTCGGGGGGCCGGGGATACGCAGTATTTT
CDR3 protein: CASSPRGAGDTQYF

D gene: TRBD2
V gene: TRBV7-3
J gene: TRBJ2-1
clone size: NA
CDR3 DNA: TGTGCCAGCAGCCCACTCGGACTAGCGTCCTACAATGAGCAGTTCTTC
CDR3 protein: CASSPLGLASYNEQFF

D gene: TRBD2
V gene: TRBV19
J gene: TRBJ2-2
clone size: few
CDR3 DNA: TGTGCCAGTACCCTCCGGAGATTCGCGGGGGGGATCGGGGAGCTGTTTTTT
CDR3 protein: CASTLRRFAGGIGELFF

D gene: NA
V gene: TRBV19
J gene: TRBJ2-7
clone size: few
CDR3 DNA: TGTGCCAGTAGTATTCTAACAGGTCTCGGCTACGAGCAGTACTTC
CDR3 protein: CASSILTGLGYEQYF

D gene: TRBD1
V gene: TRBV7-8
J gene: TRBJ1-5
clone size: NA
CDR3 DNA: TGTGCCAGCAGCTCTAGGACAGGGAAACATCAGCCCCAGCATTTT
CDR3 protein: CASSSRTGKHQPQHF

D gene: NA
V gene: TRBV2
J gene: TRBJ1-6
clone size: few
CDR3 DNA: TGTGCCAGCATCGTAGGGGCCAATTCACCCCTCCACTTT
CDR3 protein: CASIVGANSPLHF

D gene: TRBD1
V gene: TRBV18
J gene: TRBJ2-7
clone size: few
CDR3 DNA: TGTGCCAGCTCACCGGACAGGGTCCACGAGCAGTACTTC
CDR3 protein: CASSPDRVHEQYF

D gene: TRBD2
V gene: TRBV4-1
J gene: TRBJ2-1
clone size: NA
CDR3 DNA: TGCGCCAGCAGCCAAGTTGCGGGGGGGAGGAATGAGCAGTTCTTC
CDR3 protein: CASSQVAGGRNEQFF

D gene: NA
V gene: TRBV7-2
J gene: TRBJ2-1
clone size: NA
CDR3 DNA: TGTGCCAGCACGGGGAGGGGGGGCAATGAGCAGTTCTTC
CDR3 protein: CASTGRGGNEQFF

D gene: NA
V gene: TRBV4-2
J gene: TRBJ2-3
clone size: NA
CDR3 DNA: TGTGCCAGCAGCCAGTACAACGGAGCTGATACGCAGTATTTT
CDR3 protein: CASSQYNGADTQYF